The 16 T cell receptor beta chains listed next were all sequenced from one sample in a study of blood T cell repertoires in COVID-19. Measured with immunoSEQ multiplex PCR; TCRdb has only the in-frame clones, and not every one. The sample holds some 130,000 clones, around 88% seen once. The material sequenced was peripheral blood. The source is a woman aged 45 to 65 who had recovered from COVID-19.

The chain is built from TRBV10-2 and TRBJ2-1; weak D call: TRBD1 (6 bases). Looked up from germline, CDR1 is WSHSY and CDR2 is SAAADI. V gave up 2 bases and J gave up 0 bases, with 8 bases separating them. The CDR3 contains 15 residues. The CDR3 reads CASSEQGISYNEQFF. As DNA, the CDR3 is TGCGCCAGCAGTGAGCAGGGGATCTCCTACAATGAGCAGTTCTTC.

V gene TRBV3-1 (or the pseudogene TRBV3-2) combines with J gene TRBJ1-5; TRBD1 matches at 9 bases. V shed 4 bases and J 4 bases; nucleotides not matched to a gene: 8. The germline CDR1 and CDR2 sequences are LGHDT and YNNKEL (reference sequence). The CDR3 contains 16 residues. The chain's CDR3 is CASSRGTGRRNQPQHF. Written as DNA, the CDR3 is TGTGCCAGCAGCCGAGGGACAGGGAGGAGAAATCAGCCCCAGCATTTT.

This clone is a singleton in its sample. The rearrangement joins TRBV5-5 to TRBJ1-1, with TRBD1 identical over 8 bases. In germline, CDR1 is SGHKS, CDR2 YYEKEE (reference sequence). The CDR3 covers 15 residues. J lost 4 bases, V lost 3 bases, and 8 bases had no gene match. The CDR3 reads CASSSQQGGFTEAFF. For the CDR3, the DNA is TGTGCCAGCAGCTCGCAACAGGGGGGGTTCACTGAAGCTTTCTTT.

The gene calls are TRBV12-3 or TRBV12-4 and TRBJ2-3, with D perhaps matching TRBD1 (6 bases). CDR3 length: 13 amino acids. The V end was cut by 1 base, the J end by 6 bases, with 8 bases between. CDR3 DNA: TGTGCCAGCAGTTTAGGGGGGCCGGATACGCAGTATTTT. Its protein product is CASSLGGPDTQYF.

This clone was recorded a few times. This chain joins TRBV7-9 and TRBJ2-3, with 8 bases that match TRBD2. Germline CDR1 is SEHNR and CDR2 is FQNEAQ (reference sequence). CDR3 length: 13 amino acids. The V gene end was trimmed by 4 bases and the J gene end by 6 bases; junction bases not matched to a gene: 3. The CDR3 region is CASSYSGGDTQYF. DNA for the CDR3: TGTGCCAGCAGCTACTCGGGAGGGGATACGCAGTATTTT.

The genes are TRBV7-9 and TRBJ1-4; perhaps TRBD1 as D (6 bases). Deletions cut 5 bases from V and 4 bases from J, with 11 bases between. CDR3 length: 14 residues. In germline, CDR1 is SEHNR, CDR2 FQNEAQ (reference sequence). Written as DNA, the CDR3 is TGTGCCAGCAGCCTAGGACAGTATAATGAAAAACTGTTTTTT. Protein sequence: CASSLGQYNEKLFF.

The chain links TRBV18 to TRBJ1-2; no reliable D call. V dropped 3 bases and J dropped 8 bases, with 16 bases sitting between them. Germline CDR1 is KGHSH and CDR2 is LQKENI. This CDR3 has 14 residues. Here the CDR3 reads CASSPANSLRGYTF. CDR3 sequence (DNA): TGTGCCAGCTCACCTGCTAACAGCCTAAGGGGCTACACCTTC.

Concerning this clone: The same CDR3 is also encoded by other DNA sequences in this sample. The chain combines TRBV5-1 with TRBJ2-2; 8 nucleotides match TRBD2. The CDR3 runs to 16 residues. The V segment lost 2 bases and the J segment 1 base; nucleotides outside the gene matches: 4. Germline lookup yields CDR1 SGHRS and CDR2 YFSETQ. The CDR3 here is CASSFFSGGNTGELFF. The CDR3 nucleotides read TGCGCCAGCAGCTTCTTCAGCGGGGGGAACACCGGGGAGCTGTTTTTT.

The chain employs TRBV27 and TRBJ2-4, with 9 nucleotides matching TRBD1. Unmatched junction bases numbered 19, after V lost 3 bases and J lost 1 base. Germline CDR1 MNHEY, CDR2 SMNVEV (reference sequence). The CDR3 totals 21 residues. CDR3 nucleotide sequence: TGTGCCAGCAGTTTTTTTCCCCCGGGACAGGGCAGTCAGCTGGCCAAAAACATTCAGTACTTC. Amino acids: CASSFFPPGQGSQLAKNIQYF.

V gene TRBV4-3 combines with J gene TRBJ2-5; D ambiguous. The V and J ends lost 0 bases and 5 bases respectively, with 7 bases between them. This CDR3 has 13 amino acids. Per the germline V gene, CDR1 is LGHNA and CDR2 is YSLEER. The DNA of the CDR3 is TGCGCCAGCAGCCAAGATGGGCGTGAGACCCAGTACTTC. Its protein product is CASSQDGRETQYF.

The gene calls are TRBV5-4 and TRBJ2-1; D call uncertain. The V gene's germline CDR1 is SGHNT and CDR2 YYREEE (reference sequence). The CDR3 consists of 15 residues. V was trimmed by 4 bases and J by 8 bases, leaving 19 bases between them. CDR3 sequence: CASSPAEAPKDEQFF. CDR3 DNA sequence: TGTGCCAGCAGCCCCGCCGAGGCCCCTAAGGATGAGCAGTTCTTC.

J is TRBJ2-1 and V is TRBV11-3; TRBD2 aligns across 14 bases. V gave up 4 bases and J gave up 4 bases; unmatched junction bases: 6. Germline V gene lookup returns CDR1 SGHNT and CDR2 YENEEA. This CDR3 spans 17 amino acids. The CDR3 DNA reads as TGTGCCAGCAGCTCGAAGGGGACTAGCGGGGGATACAATGAGCAGTTCTTC. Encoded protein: CASSSKGTSGGYNEQFF.

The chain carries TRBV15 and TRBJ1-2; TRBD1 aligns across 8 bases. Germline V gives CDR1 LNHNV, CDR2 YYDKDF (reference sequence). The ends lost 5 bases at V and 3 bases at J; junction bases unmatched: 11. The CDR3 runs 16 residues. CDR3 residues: CATSLGAGGSDYGYTF. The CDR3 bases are TGTGCCACCAGCCTGGGGGCAGGGGGCTCGGACTATGGCTACACCTTC.

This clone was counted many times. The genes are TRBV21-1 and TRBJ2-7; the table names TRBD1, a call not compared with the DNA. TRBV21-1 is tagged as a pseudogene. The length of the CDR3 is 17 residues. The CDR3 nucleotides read TGTGCCAGCAGCAAAGTTCGCCACCGGGACAACCCATACGAGCAGTACTTC. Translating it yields CASSKVRHRDNPYEQYF.

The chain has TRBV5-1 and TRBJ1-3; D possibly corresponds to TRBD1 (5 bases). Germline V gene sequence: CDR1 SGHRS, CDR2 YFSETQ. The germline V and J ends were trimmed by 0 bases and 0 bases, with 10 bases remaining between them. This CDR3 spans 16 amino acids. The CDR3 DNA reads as TGCGCCAGCAGCTTGGGACAGCCGTACTCTGGAAACACCATATATTTT. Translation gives CASSLGQPYSGNTIYF.

The chain's CDR3 is CASSPLGVDFGEQFF. DNA for the CDR3: TGTGCCAGCAGCCCCCTGGGAGTAGATTTTGGGGAGCAGTTCTTC. This sequence joins TRBV3-1 (or the pseudogene TRBV3-2) and TRBJ2-1, with D tentatively TRBD2 (5 bases). CDR3 size: 15 residues. V dropped 4 bases and J dropped 10 bases, with 20 bases sitting between them. From germline, CDR1 is LGHDT and CDR2 YNNKEL (reference sequence).